The clone carrying this T cell receptor (beta chain) was observed a few times. The antigen is unknown. The data belong to a study of identical twins. A universal primer site arose from template switching, and cDNA bore unique molecular identifiers. A single record per CDR3 protein comes from TCRdb applying MiXCR to the 5' RACE reads. This table has 410,000 or so distinct CDR3 sequences, approximately 18% appearing once. V was clipped by 3 bases and J by 6 bases, with 14 bases between them. This CDR3 is built from 15 residues. Germline V gene lookup returns CDR1 ENHRY and CDR2 SYGVKD. General study points: With monozygotic twins, out-of-frame TCR alpha sharing exceeded what models estimated. Where out-of-frame alpha sequences were twin-shared, they showed excess low generation probability.

Specimen: naive T cells sorted from blood. V and J are TRBV10-3 and TRBJ2-2; no clear D. The clonotype originates from a man aged 50 to 60 in good health. CDR3 sequence (DNA): TGTGCCATCAGTGAACCGACCAATGTGGCCGGGGAGCTGTTTTTT. It encodes CAISEPTNVAGELFF.